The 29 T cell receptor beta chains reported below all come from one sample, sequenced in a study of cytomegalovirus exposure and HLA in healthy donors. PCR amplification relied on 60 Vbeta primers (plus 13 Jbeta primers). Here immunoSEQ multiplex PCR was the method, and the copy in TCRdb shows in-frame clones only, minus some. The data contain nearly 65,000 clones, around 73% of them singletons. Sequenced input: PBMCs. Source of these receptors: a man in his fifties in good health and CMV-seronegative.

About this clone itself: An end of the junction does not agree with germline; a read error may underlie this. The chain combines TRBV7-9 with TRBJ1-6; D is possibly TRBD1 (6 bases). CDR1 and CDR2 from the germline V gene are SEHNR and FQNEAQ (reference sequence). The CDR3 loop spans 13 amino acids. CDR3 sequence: CSSSQGKNSPLHF. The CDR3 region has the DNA TGTTCCAGCAGCCAGGGGAAGAATTCACCCCTCCACTTT.

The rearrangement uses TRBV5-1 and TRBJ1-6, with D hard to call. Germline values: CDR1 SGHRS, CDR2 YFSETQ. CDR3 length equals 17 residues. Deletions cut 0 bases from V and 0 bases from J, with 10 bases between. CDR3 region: CASSLVPVSSYNSPLHF. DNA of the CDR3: TGCGCCAGCAGCTTGGTTCCGGTGAGCTCCTATAATTCACCCCTCCACTTT.

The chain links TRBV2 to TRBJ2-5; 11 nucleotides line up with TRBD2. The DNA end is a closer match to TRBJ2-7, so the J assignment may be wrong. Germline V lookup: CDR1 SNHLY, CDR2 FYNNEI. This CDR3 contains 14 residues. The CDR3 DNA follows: TGTGCCAGCAGTTTTAGCGGGGGGGCCCCCGAGCAGTACTTC. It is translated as CASSFSGGAPEQYF.

CDR3 region: CASSSRLTGWSTEAFF. The DNA for the CDR3 is TGTGCCAGCAGCTCCCGGCTGACAGGGTGGAGCACTGAAGCTTTCTTT. The V gene is TRBV21-1, the J gene TRBJ1-1; the DNA was not compared with TRBD1, the D call given in the table. TRBV21-1 is a pseudogene segment. This CDR3 spans 16 amino acids.

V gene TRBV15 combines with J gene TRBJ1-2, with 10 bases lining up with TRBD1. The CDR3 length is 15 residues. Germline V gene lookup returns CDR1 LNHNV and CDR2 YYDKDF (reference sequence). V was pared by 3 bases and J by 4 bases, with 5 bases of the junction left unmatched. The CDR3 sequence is CATSRGTGAGYGYTF. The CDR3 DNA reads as TGTGCCACCAGCAGGGGGACAGGGGCGGGCTATGGCTACACCTTC.

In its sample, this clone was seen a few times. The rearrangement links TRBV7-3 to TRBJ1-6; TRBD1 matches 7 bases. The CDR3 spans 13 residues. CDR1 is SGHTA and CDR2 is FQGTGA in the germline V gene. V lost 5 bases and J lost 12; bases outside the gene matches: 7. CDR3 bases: TGTGCCAGCAGCCCCGACAGGGTTGGACCCCTCCACTTT. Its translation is CASSPDRVGPLHF. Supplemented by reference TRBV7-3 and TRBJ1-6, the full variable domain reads GAGVSQTPSNKVTEKGKYVELRCDPISGHTALYWYRQSLGQGPEFLIYFQGTGAADDSGLPNDRFFAVRPEGSVSTLKIQRTERGDSAVYLCASSPDRVGPLHFGNGTRLTVT.

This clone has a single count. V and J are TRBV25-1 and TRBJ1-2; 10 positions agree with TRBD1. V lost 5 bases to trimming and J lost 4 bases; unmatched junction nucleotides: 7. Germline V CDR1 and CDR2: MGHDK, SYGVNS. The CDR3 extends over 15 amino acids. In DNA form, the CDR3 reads TGTGCCAGCAGTAAGGGACAGGGGCCTGCCTATGGCTACACCTTC. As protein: CASSKGQGPAYGYTF.

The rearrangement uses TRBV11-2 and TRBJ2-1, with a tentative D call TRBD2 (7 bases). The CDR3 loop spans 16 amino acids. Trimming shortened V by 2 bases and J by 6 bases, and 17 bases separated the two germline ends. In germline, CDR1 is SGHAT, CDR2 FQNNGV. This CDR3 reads CASSLRGGGPSNEQFF. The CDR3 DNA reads TGTGCCAGCAGCTTACGGGGCGGGGGCCCATCCAATGAGCAGTTCTTC.

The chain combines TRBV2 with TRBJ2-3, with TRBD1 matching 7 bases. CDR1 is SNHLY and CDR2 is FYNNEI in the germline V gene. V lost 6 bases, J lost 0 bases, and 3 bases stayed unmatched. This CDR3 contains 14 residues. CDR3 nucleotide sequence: TGTGCCAGCAGCAGGACAGGTAGCACAGATACGCAGTATTTT. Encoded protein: CASSRTGSTDTQYF.

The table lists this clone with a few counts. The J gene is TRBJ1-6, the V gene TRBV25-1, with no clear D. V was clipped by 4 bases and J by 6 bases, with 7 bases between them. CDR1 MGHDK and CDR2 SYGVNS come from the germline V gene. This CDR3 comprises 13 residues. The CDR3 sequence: CASSAQSNSPLHF. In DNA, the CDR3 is TGTGCCAGCAGTGCACAGTCTAATTCACCCCTCCACTTT. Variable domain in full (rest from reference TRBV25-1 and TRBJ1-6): EADIYQTPRYLVIGTGKKITLECSQTMGHDKMYWYQQDPGMELHLIHYSYGVNSTEKGDLSSESTVSRIRTEHFPLTLESARPSHTSQYLCASSAQSNSPLHFGNGTRLTVT.

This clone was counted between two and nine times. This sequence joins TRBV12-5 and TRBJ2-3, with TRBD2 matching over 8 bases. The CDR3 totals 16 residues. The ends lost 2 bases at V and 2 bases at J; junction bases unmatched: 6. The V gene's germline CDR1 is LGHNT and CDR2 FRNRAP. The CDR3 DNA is TGTGCTAGTGGTTTGTCCGGCGGGGGGCCCACAGATACGCAGTATTTT. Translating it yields CASGLSGGGPTDTQYF. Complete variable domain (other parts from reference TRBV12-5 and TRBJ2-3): DARVTQTPRHKVTEMGQEVTMRCQPILGHNTVFWYRQTMMQGLELLAYFRNRAPLDDSGMPKDRFSAEMPDATLATLKIQPSEPRDSAVYFCASGLSGGGPTDTQYFGPGTRLTVL.

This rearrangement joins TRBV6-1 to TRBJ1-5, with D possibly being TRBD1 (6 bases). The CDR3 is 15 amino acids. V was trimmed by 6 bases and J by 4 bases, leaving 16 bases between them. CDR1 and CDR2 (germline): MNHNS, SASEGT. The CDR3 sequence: CASRAGGQGNQPQHF. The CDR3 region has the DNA TGTGCCAGCAGGGCCGGTGGGCAGGGGAATCAGCCCCAGCATTTT.

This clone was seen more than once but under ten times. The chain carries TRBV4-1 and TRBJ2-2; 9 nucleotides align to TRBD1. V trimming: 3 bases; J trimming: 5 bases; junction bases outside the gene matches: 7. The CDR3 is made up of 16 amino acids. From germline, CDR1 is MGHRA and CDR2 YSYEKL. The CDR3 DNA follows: TGCGCCAGCAGCCAGCCGGGACAGGGTAAAACCGGGGAGCTGTTTTTT. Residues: CASSQPGQGKTGELFF.

Written as DNA, the CDR3 is TGTGCCAGCAGCTTACGTGCGGGGAGTAACACCGGGGAGCTGTTTTTT. It yields the protein CASSLRAGSNTGELFF. The J gene is TRBJ2-2, the V gene TRBV7-8; D possibly corresponds to TRBD2 (6 bases). The germline V gene encodes CDR1 SGHVS and CDR2 FQNEAQ. Trimming removed 2 bases at V and 2 bases at J, with 12 bases between. The CDR3 totals 16 residues. The whole variable domain, remainder taken from reference TRBV7-8 and TRBJ2-2, is GAGVSQSPRYKVAKRGQDVALRCDPISGHVSLFWYQQALGQGPEFLTYFQNEAQLDKSGLPSDRFFAERPEGSVSTLKIQRTQQEDSAVYLCASSLRAGSNTGELFFGEGSRLTVL.

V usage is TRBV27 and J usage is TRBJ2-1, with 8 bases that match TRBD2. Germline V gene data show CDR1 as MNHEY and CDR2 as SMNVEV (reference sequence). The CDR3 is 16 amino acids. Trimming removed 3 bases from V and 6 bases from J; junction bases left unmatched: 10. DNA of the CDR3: TGTGCCAGCAGTTTCCCTACTAGCGGAGGAACCAATGAGCAGTTCTTC. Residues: CASSFPTSGGTNEQFF.

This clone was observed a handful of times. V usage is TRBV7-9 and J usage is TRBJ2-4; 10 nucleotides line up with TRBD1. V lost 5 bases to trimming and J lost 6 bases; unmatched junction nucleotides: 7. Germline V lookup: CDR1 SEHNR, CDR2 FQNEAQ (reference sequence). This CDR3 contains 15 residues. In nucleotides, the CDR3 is TGTGCCAGCAGCCCTCGACAGGGGGCGGGAAACATTCAGTACTTC. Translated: CASSPRQGAGNIQYF.

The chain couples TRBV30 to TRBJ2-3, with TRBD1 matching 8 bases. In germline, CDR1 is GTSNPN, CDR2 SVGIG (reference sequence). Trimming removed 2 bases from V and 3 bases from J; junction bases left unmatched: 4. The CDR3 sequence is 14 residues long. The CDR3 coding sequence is TGTGCCTGGAGTAAAGACAGGGGAACAGATACGCAGTATTTT. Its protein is CAWSKDRGTDTQYF.

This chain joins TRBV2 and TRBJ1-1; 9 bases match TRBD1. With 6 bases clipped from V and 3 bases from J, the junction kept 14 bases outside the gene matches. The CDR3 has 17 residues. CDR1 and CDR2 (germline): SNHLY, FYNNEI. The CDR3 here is CASSTPGQGLWYTEAFF. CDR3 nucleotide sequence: TGTGCCAGCAGCACCCCGGGACAGGGATTATGGTACACTGAAGCTTTCTTT.

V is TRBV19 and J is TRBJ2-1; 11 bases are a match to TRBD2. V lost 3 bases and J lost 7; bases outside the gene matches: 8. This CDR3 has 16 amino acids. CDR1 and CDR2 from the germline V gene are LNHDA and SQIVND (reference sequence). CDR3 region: CASSIPLAGGGNEQFF. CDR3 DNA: TGTGCCAGTAGTATCCCCCTAGCGGGGGGAGGGAATGAGCAGTTCTTC.

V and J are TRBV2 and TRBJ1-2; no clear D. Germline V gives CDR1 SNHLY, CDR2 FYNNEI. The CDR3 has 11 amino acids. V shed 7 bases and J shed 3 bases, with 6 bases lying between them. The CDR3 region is CASTSDYGYTF. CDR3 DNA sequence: TGTGCCAGCACGTCCGACTATGGCTACACCTTC.

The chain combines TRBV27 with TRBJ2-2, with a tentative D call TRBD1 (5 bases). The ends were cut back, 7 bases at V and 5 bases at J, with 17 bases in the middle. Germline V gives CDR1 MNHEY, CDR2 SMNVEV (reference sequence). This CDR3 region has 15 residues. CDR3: CASTSRAGLTGELFF. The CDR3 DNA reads TGTGCCAGCACCTCTCGGGCAGGGCTGACCGGGGAGCTGTTTTTT.

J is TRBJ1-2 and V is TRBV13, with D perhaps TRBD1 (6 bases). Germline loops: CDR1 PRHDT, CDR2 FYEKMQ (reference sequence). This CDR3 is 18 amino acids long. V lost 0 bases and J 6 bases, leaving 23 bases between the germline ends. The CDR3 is CASSLGGGRGSRTDGYTF. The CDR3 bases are TGTGCCAGCAGCTTAGGGGGGGGGCGGGGATCCCGGACGGATGGCTACACCTTC.

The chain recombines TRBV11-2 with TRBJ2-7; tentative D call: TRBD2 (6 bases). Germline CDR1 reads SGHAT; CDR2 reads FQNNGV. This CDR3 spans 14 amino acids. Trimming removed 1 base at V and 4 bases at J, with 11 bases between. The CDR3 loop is CASSLGQAGYEQYF. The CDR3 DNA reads TGTGCCAGCAGCTTAGGTCAGGCGGGGTACGAGCAGTACTTC.

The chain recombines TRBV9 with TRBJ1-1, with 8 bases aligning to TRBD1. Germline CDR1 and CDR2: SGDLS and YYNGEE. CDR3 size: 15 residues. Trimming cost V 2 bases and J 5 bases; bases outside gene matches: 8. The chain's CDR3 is CASSVQGAAKTEAFF. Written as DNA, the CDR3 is TGTGCCAGCAGCGTCCAGGGGGCGGCTAAAACTGAAGCTTTCTTT. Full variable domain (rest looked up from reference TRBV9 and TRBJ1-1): DSGVTQTPKHLITATGQRVTLRCSPRSGDLSVYWYQQSLDQGLQFLIQYYNGEERAKGNILERFSAQQFPDLHSELNLSSLELGDSALYFCASSVQGAAKTEAFFGQGTRLTVV.

CDR3 region: CASSRGGGRDTQYF. The CDR3 DNA sequence: TGTGCCAGCAGCCGGGGGGGCGGTCGGGATACGCAGTATTTT. The genes are TRBV5-8 and TRBJ2-3, with 8 positions matching TRBD2. This CDR3 has 14 amino acids. The V gene's germline CDR1 is SGHTS and CDR2 YDEGEE. V was clipped by 4 bases and J by 6 bases; unmatched bases: 7.

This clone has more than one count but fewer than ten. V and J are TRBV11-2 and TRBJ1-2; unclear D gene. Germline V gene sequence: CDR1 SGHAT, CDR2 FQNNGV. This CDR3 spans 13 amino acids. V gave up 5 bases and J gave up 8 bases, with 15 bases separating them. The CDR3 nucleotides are TGTGCCAGCAGCGACCTTGGCAGGTGGGGCTACACCTTC. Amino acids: CASSDLGRWGYTF.

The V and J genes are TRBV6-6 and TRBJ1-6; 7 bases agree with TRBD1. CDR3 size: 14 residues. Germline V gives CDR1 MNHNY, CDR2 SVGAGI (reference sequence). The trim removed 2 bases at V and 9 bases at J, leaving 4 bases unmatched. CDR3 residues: CASSYQGVSSPLHF. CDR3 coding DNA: TGTGCCAGCAGTTACCAGGGGGTGTCTTCACCCCTCCACTTT.

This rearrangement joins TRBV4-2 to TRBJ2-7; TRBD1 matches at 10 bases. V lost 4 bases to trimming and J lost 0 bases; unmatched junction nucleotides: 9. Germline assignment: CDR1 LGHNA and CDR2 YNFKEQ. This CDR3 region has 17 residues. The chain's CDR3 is CASSPETGGLNSYEQYF. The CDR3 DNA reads TGTGCCAGCAGCCCTGAGACAGGGGGCCTAAACTCCTACGAGCAGTACTTC.

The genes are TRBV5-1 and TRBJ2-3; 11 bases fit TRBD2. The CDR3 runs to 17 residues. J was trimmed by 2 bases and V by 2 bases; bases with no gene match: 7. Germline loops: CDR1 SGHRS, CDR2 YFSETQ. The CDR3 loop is CASSFGLAGGPTDTQYF. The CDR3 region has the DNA TGCGCCAGCAGCTTTGGGCTAGCGGGGGGCCCCACAGATACGCAGTATTTT. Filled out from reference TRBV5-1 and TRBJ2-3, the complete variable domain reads KAGVTQTPRYLIKTRGQQVTLSCSPISGHRSVSWYQQTPGQGLQFLFEYFSETQRNKGNFPGRFSGRQFSNSRSEMNVSTLELGDSALYLCASSFGLAGGPTDTQYFGPGTRLTVL.